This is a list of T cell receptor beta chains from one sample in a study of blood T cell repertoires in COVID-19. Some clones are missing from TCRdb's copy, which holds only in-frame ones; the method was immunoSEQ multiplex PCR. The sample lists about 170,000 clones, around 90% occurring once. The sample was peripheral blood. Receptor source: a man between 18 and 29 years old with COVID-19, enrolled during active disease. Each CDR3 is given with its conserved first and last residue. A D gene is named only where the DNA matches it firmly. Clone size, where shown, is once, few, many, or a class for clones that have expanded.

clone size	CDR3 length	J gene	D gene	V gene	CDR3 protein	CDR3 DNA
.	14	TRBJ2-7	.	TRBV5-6	CASSLGQGGYEQYF	TGTGCCAGCAGCTTGGGGCAGGGAGGCTACGAGCAGTACTTC
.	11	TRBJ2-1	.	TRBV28	CASSRTNVGVF	TGTGCCAGCAGTAGGACTAATGTTGGTGTCTTC
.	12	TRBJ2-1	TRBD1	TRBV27	CASSLSPGGLFF	TGTGCCAGCAGTTTATCCCCAGGGGGTCTGTTCTTC
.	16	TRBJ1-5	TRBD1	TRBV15	CATSRARDRENQPQHF	TGTGCCACCAGCAGAGCCCGGGACAGGGAGAATCAGCCCCAGCATTTT
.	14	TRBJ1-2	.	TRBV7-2	CASSLWAGPYGYTF	TGTGCCAGCAGCTTATGGGCAGGTCCCTATGGCTACACCTTC
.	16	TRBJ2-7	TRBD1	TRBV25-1	CASSEPTRDSSYEQYF	TGTGCCAGCAGTGAACCAACCCGGGACAGCTCCTACGAGCAGTACTTC
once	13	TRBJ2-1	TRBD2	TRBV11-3	CASSFGTNNEQFF	TGTGCCAGCAGCTTCGGGACTAACAATGAGCAGTTCTTC
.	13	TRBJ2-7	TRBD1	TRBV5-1	CASSTTGEYEQYF	TGCGCCAGCAGCACGACAGGGGAGTACGAGCAGTACTTC
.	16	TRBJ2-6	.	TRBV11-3	CASSSKSYSGANVLTF	TGTGCCAGCAGCTCCAAGTCCTACTCTGGGGCCAACGTCCTGACTTTC
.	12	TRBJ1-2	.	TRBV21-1	CAIPVGDYGYTF	TGTGCCATCCCGGTTGGTGACTATGGCTACACCTTC
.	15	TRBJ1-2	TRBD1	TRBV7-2	CASSSDRERIYGYTF	TGTGCCAGCAGCTCTGACAGGGAACGGATCTATGGCTACACCTTC
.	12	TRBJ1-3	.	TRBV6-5	CASRTAGNTIYF	TGTGCCAGCAGGACTGCTGGAAACACCATATATTTT
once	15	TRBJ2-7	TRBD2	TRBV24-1	CATSDSGGRSGEQYF	TGTGCCACCAGTGATTCGGGGGGGCGCTCGGGCGAGCAGTACTTC
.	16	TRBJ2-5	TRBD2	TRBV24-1	CATSDPGLAGTETQYF	TGTGCCACCAGTGATCCGGGGCTAGCGGGAACGGAGACCCAGTACTTC
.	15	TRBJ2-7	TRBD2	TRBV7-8	CASSLELAATYEQYF	TGTGCCAGCAGCTTAGAACTAGCGGCCACCTACGAGCAGTACTTC
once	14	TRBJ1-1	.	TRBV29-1	CSVAGRVANTEAFF	TGCAGCGTCGCAGGGAGGGTTGCGAACACTGAAGCTTTCTTT
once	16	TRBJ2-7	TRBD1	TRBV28	CASSLDAGQGAYEQYF	TGTGCCAGCAGCCTCGACGCTGGACAGGGAGCATACGAGCAGTACTTC
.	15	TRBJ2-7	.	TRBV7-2	CASSLGLASSYEQYF	TGTGCCAGCAGCTTAGGGCTAGCTAGCTCCTACGAGCAGTACTTC
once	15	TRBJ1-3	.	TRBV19	CASSIAREAGNTIYF	TGTGCCAGTAGTATAGCTCGTGAGGCTGGAAACACCATATATTTT
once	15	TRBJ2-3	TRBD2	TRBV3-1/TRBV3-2	CASSQVLAGTDTQYF	TGTGCCAGCAGCCAAGTTCTAGCGGGAACAGATACGCAGTATTTT
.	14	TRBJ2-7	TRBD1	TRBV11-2	CASSFGTVTYEQYF	TGTGCCAGCAGCTTCGGGACAGTGACCTACGAGCAGTACTTC
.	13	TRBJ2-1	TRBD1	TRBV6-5	CASRSYRGNEQFF	TGTGCCAGCAGATCATACAGGGGGAATGAGCAGTTCTTC